The 9 T cell receptor beta chains reported below all come from one sample, sequenced in a study of cytomegalovirus exposure and HLA in healthy donors. 60 Vbeta and 13 Jbeta primers were used in PCR. Method: immunoSEQ multiplex PCR; TCRdb's copy keeps in-frame clones and lacks some. Found here are about 130,000 clones, 8% to 9.5% of them singletons; the top ten hold 5% to 7%. Sequencing was done on a sample of PBMCs. These receptors all come from a man between 35 and 55 years old in good health and CMV-seronegative.

This clone was detected a few times. The J gene is TRBJ2-1, the V gene TRBV5-4; a possible D gene is TRBD1 (5 bases). This CDR3 is built from 12 residues. Germline loops: CDR1 SGHNT, CDR2 YYREEE (reference sequence). The V end was cut by 5 bases, the J end by 7 bases, with 10 bases between. The CDR3 DNA reads TGTGCCAGCAGTTTTACAGGTAATGAGCAGTTCTTC. This translates into CASSFTGNEQFF.

V usage is TRBV5-1 and J usage is TRBJ2-7; 11 bases agree with TRBD1. The CDR3 totals 14 residues. Losses at the gene ends were 5 bases for V and 5 bases for J; bases not matched to a gene: 6. Germline values: CDR1 SGHRS, CDR2 YFSETQ. The CDR3 DNA reads TGCGCCAGCAGGTGGACAGGGGGCGGAGACGAGCAGTACTTC. Translating gives CASRWTGGGDEQYF.

Concerning this clone itself: Other DNA sequences within the sample encode an identical CDR3. The V and J genes are TRBV27 and TRBJ2-2; possible D gene TRBD1, 7 bases. Germline V lookup: CDR1 MNHEY, CDR2 SMNVEV (reference sequence). The CDR3 has 12 amino acids. In nucleotides, the CDR3 is TGTGCAAGCTCAGGGGGGACCGGGGAGCTGTTTTTT. This sequence encodes CASSGGTGELFF.

In its sample, this clone was seen a few times. This chain connects TRBV5-1 to TRBJ2-1; D unresolved. The CDR3 consists of 16 residues. Germline V CDR1 and CDR2: SGHRS, YFSETQ. Trimming left V 0 bases short and J 5 bases short, with 15 bases between. CDR3 bases: TGCGCCAGCAGCTTGGTCGGCGGTTTGAGAAACAATGAGCAGTTCTTC. Encoded protein: CASSLVGGLRNNEQFF.

V gene TRBV28 combines with J gene TRBJ2-5, with 9 bases aligning to TRBD1. The CDR3 loop spans 18 amino acids. Germline V gene data show CDR1 as MDHEN and CDR2 as SYDVKM. J lost 7 bases, V lost 5 bases, and 20 bases had no gene match. This CDR3 reads CASSPRLGDREGSGTQYF. In DNA form, the CDR3 reads TGTGCCAGCAGTCCTCGGTTAGGGGACAGGGAAGGTTCGGGGACCCAGTACTTC.

This clone showed up just a few times. V is TRBV6-5 and J is TRBJ1-6; 7 positions match TRBD1. The CDR3 covers 15 residues. In germline, CDR1 is MNHEY, CDR2 SVGAGI. Trimming removed 4 bases from V and 5 bases from J; junction bases left unmatched: 5. CDR3 DNA: TGTGCCAGCAGTTCCGACAGGGTTAATAATTCACCCCTCCACTTT. This translates into CASSSDRVNNSPLHF.

CDR3 sequence reads: CASGSGGTDTQYF. CDR3 nucleotides: TGCGCCAGCGGCAGCGGGGGAACAGATACGCAGTATTTT. The chain links TRBV4-3 to TRBJ2-3; TRBD2 matches at 8 bases. Germline V gene sequence: CDR1 LGHNA, CDR2 YSLEER. Trimming at V came to 8 bases and at J to 3 bases, leaving 4 bases not matched to a gene. The CDR3 length is 13 residues.

This clone showed up just a few times. The genes are TRBV7-9 and TRBJ2-2, with a weak D call TRBD1 (6 bases). The CDR3 has 15 amino acids. Germline CDR1 reads SEHNR; CDR2 reads FQNEAQ (reference sequence). V lost 2 bases, J lost 0 bases, and 7 bases lay in between. CDR3 sequence reads: CASSLRQANTGELFF. The CDR3 coding sequence is TGTGCCAGCAGCTTACGACAGGCGAACACCGGGGAGCTGTTTTTT.

This rearrangement joins TRBV6-1 to TRBJ2-2; D gene unclear. The CDR3 spans 12 residues. Between the trimmed V and J ends, which lost 3 bases and 5 bases, there was a span of 4 bases. The germline V gene encodes CDR1 MNHNS and CDR2 SASEGT. DNA of the CDR3: TGTGCCAGCAGTGATCATACCGGGGAGCTGTTTTTT. As protein: CASSDHTGELFF.